The sequence of this T cell receptor beta chain was determined in a study of blood T cell repertoires in COVID-19. Authors' data handling: Nucleated cell counts were estimated from reference gene primer amplification. Only in-frame clones appear in the TCRdb table, and some are missing; sequencing was by immunoSEQ multiplex PCR. That table gives V, J and clone size, and the DNA gave D and trimming. The sample gives roughly 22,000 clones, roughly 94% of which show up once; about 32% is in the top ten. The CDR3 has 18 residues. Germline V CDR1 and CDR2: SGDLS, YYNGEE. The V segment lost 4 bases and the J segment 0 bases; nucleotides outside the gene matches: 8.

V is TRBV9 and J is TRBJ2-2, with 11 positions matching TRBD2. The source is a man aged 65-85 years with active COVID-19. The sample consisted of peripheral blood. The CDR3 sequence is CASSPQTSGASNTGELFF. The CDR3 region has the DNA TGTGCCAGCAGCCCTCAGACTAGCGGGGCGTCGAACACCGGGGAGCTGTTTTTT.